The sequence of this T cell receptor (beta chain) was determined in a study of PD-L1 blockade in urothelial cancer. Study-wide context: Blood gave a median approximately 130,000 T cells.

Sequenced by immunoSEQ multiplex PCR; TCRdb stores in-frame clones only, minus some. The sample consists of about 88,000 clones, more than 90% of them appearing once. The CDR3 has 14 residues. Germline V gene lookup returns CDR1 ENHRY and CDR2 SYGVKD. V lost 6 bases and J 12 bases, leaving 18 bases between the germline ends. The sequence was obtained from a man aged 60-69 years with urothelial cancer. The chain employs TRBV10-3 and TRBJ1-6; D gene uncertain. Sequenced material: PBMCs, taken around atezolizumab (anti-PD-L1) treatment. CDR3 bases: TGTGCCATCAGGGAGGGAGGATTCGGGCAACCCCTCCACTTT. Its protein is CAIREGGFGQPLHF.